This note documents a single T cell receptor (beta chain) sequence. Its specificity is unknown. Generated by immunoSEQ multiplex PCR, the TCRdb table keeps only in-frame clones and is missing some. The table has 90,000 to 120,000 clones, 70% to 90% seen once. Losses at the gene ends were 7 bases for V and 7 bases for J; bases not matched to a gene: 9. The CDR3 totals 16 residues. CDR1 and CDR2 (germline): SGHAT, FQNNGV. These data are taken from a study of T cell responses to AZD1222 COVID-19 vaccine. Study-wide points: Donors were chiefly white British, with a greater number of females, and clonal diversity was perhaps underestimated.

This clonotype originated in an adult who received the AZD1222 COVID-19 vaccine. This sequence joins TRBV11-2 and TRBJ2-1, with 14 bases lining up with TRBD2. Sample: peripheral blood, taken 28 days after the second AZD1222 dose. The CDR3 sequence is CASTTSGTSGGNEQFF. The DNA for the CDR3 is TGTGCCAGCACCACGTCCGGGACTAGCGGGGGTAATGAGCAGTTCTTC.